This is a list of T cell receptor beta chains from one sample in a study of lymphopenia after photon versus proton radiotherapy. Method: immunoSEQ multiplex PCR; TCRdb's copy keeps in-frame clones and lacks some. The data hold tens of thousands of clones, with about nine tenths observed a single time. The material was peripheral blood, obtained from a patient treated with proton-based radiotherapy. The receptors were sampled from an elderly man with esophageal cancer. Both conserved end residues are part of each CDR3. A D gene is named only where the DNA matches it firmly. Rows give clone size only sometimes, using once, few, many, or a class for an expanded clone.

CDR3nt,CDR3aa,j_gene,v_gene,d_gene,abundance
TGTGCCACCAGCAGAGATCCGACCGTGAACACTGAAGCTTTCTTT,CATSRDPTVNTEAFF,TRBJ1-1,TRBV15,.,.
TGTGCCAGCAGCCGAGGGGGACAGTACGCAGATACGCAGTATTTT,CASSRGGQYADTQYF,TRBJ2-3,TRBV5-4,TRBD1,.
TGTGCCAGTAGTATTTACAGACTGCCAATGGGGGATTCACCCCTCCACTTT,CASSIYRLPMGDSPLHF,TRBJ1-6,TRBV19,.,few
TGTGCCAGCACCCTCAGAGGGAGGAATTACGAGCAGTACTTC,CASTLRGRNYEQYF,TRBJ2-7,TRBV7-2,.,.
TGCGCCAGCAGCCATGCCGGGCCCCCCGGTTCCGGGGAGCTGTTTTTT,CASSHAGPPGSGELFF,TRBJ2-2,TRBV4-1,.,.
TGCGCCAGCAGCAGAGGGACTAGCGGTAACCAAGAGACCCAGTACTTC,CASSRGTSGNQETQYF,TRBJ2-5,TRBV5-1,TRBD2,.
TGTGCCAGCAGGTGGGGGCAGGGCAGTGAGCAGTTCTTC,CASRWGQGSEQFF,TRBJ2-1,TRBV7-6,.,.
TGTGCCAGCAGTGAAGCTGGTTTGTGGCAGGGAAATGAAAAACTGTTTTTT,CASSEAGLWQGNEKLFF,TRBJ1-4,TRBV6-1,.,.
TGTGCCAGTAGTATAGTAGGGAAAAGGAGCAATCAGCCCCAGCATTTT,CASSIVGKRSNQPQHF,TRBJ1-5,TRBV19,.,few
TGTGCCAGCAGCCTAAACACCGGGGAGCTGTTTTTT,CASSLNTGELFF,TRBJ2-2,TRBV6-6,.,.
TGTGCCAGCAGCCGCAATAATAGAGGGGGCTACACCTTC,CASSRNNRGGYTF,TRBJ1-2,TRBV16,.,once
TGTGCCAGCAGCTTAGGGGGGAATGGCTACACCTTC,CASSLGGNGYTF,TRBJ1-2,TRBV7-4,.,.
TGTGCCAGCTCACCGCCGCTCAAGGACAGGGGTTACGAGCAGTACTTC,CASSPPLKDRGYEQYF,TRBJ2-7,TRBV18,TRBD1,once
TGTGCCAGCAGTCGGCTAGCGGGAGTAAGTTGGGATACGCAGTATTTT,CASSRLAGVSWDTQYF,TRBJ2-3,TRBV27,TRBD2,.
TGTGCCAGCAGCTTAGGCGGCAGGTTCTATGGCTACACCTTC,CASSLGGRFYGYTF,TRBJ1-2,TRBV7-2,.,.
TGTGCCAGCAGACCGGGGATCCCTAGCACAGATACGCAGTATTTT,CASRPGIPSTDTQYF,TRBJ2-3,TRBV7-2,.,.
TGTGCCAGCAGTCCCCCACAGGGAAAACTGTTTTTT,CASSPPQGKLFF,TRBJ1-4,TRBV27,.,.
TGTGCCCTGGCGGGGGCTAGCTCTGGGGCCAACGTCCTGACTTTC,CALAGASSGANVLTF,TRBJ2-6,TRBV30,.,.
TGTGCCAGCTCACCTTATGACAGGGGGAACACTGAAGCTTTCTTT,CASSPYDRGNTEAFF,TRBJ1-1,TRBV18,TRBD1,once
TGTGCCAGCAGTGAATTCGGGCGAAACACCATATATTTT,CASSEFGRNTIYF,TRBJ1-3,TRBV25-1,.,.
TGCGCCAGCAGTGCCGGGAGGAGCAATCGGGAGCAGTACTTC,CASSAGRSNREQYF,TRBJ2-7,TRBV10-2,TRBD2,once
TGCGCCAGCAGCCTAGACAGGGGCGGGGCCTACGAGCAGTACTTC,CASSLDRGGAYEQYF,TRBJ2-7,TRBV4-1,TRBD1,medium-sized
TGTGCCAGCAGCCAAGGTGCGTCAGGGGGACGGACCGGGGAGCTGTTTTTT,CASSQGASGGRTGELFF,TRBJ2-2,TRBV14,TRBD1,.
TGTGCCATCAGTGAAACGGACAGGGGAAGCAGACAGCCCCAGCATTTT,CAISETDRGSRQPQHF,TRBJ1-5,TRBV10-3,TRBD1,.
TGTGCCAGCAGTTACGGAGGATTCTACACCTTC,CASSYGGFYTF,TRBJ1-2,TRBV6-5,.,.
TGCGCCAGCAGCTTGGGGCAGACCGGGGCCAACGTCCTGACTTTC,CASSLGQTGANVLTF,TRBJ2-6,TRBV5-1,.,once
TGTGCCAGTCAATTTGAGGGACTAGCCTCAGGAGAGCAGTACTTC,CASQFEGLASGEQYF,TRBJ2-7,TRBV2,TRBD2,.
TGTGCCAGCAGCTTGAAAGGGTATAGCAATCAGCCCCAGCATTTT,CASSLKGYSNQPQHF,TRBJ1-5,TRBV7-8,.,.
TGTGCCAGCAGCTTAGACCCTGGCGCAGATACGCAGTATTTT,CASSLDPGADTQYF,TRBJ2-3,TRBV5-6,.,.
TGTGCCAGCAGCGCCGGGCCCGACAATGAGCAGTTCTTC,CASSAGPDNEQFF,TRBJ2-1,TRBV7-3,.,.
TGCGCCAGCACACAGGGGGCCGGGGCAGATACGCAGTATTTT,CASTQGAGADTQYF,TRBJ2-3,TRBV5-1,TRBD1,.
TGTGCCAGTAGTATTGAGGCAGGGGGCAACACTGAAGCTTTCTTT,CASSIEAGGNTEAFF,TRBJ1-1,TRBV19,TRBD1,.
TGTGCCAGCAGCGGGGGCTATAGCAATCAGCCCCAGCATTTT,CASSGGYSNQPQHF,TRBJ1-5,TRBV5-4,.,.
TGTGCCAGCACTCTGGGGTTTAGCACAGATACGCAGTATTTT,CASTLGFSTDTQYF,TRBJ2-3,TRBV7-6,.,.
TGCGCCAGCAGCTTCCTTCCGGGACAGGGTGGCACAGATACGCAGTATTTT,CASSFLPGQGGTDTQYF,TRBJ2-3,TRBV5-1,TRBD1,.
TGCGCCAGCAGCTTGAACTCAGGGCTTAATGAAAAACTGTTTTTT,CASSLNSGLNEKLFF,TRBJ1-4,TRBV5-1,.,.
TGTGCCATCAGTGATCCCCGAGGGGGTGTTGACACCGGGGAGCTGTTTTTT,CAISDPRGGVDTGELFF,TRBJ2-2,TRBV10-3,.,.
TGTGCCAGCAGCTTAACTGGGCTAGGGGCCAACGAGCAGTACTTC,CASSLTGLGANEQYF,TRBJ2-7,TRBV7-2,.,.
TGCGCCAGCAGCTTGGGCTTTTCCCGGGGTCGGCAAGAGACCCAGTACTTC,CASSLGFSRGRQETQYF,TRBJ2-5,TRBV5-1,.,once
TGCGCCAGCAGCCCCCCGGGACGGTTAGCGGCCACCGGGGAGCTGTTTTTT,CASSPPGRLAATGELFF,TRBJ2-2,TRBV5-1,.,.
TGTGCCAGCAGCTTAGAGTACGCAGATACGCAGTATTTT,CASSLEYADTQYF,TRBJ2-3,TRBV11-3,.,.
TGCGCCAGCAGCAAAATCTGGCTAGCGGGAGTATCAGATACGCAGTATTTT,CASSKIWLAGVSDTQYF,TRBJ2-3,TRBV4-1,TRBD2,once
TGTGCCAGTAGTATCTCTTTTCTGTCGAGGCACGATAGCAATCAGCCCCAGCATTTT,CASSISFLSRHDSNQPQHF,TRBJ1-5,TRBV19,.,.
TGTGCCAGCAGCTTGACTAGGAGGGGCGATGAGCAGTTCTTC,CASSLTRRGDEQFF,TRBJ2-1,TRBV11-3,.,.
TGTGCCAGAAGCTTGGAGGGAAAACTGTTTTTT,CARSLEGKLFF,TRBJ1-4,TRBV5-3,.,.